Each of the 28 T cell receptor beta chains below was sequenced from the same sample in a study of identical twins' blood T cells. TCRdb independently ran MiXCR on the 5' RACE reads; one entry per CDR3 protein. The table has 350,000 to 400,000 distinct CDR3 sequences, about 28% seen once. Sequenced input: PBMCs. Receptors originate from a woman between 18 and 50 years old in good health.

The chain joins TRBV10-1 to TRBJ1-1; no firm D call. This CDR3 region has 12 residues. Germline values: CDR1 WNHNN, CDR2 SYGVQD (reference sequence). V was trimmed by 3 bases and J by 4 bases, leaving 6 bases between them. As DNA, the CDR3 is TGCGCCAGCAGTGACGTGGGCACTGAAGCTTTCTTT. Translated, it gives CASSDVGTEAFF.

The J gene is TRBJ1-5, the V gene TRBV10-3; D remains unclear. Germline V gene lookup returns CDR1 ENHRY and CDR2 SYGVKD. The V and J ends lost 6 bases and 4 bases respectively, with 7 bases between them. This CDR3 is built from 12 residues. The CDR3 loop is CAISALNQPQHF. For the CDR3, the DNA is TGTGCCATCAGCGCTCTTAATCAGCCCCAGCATTTT.

The rearrangement joins TRBV18 to TRBJ2-7, with D perhaps matching TRBD1 (5 bases). Per the germline V gene, CDR1 is KGHSH and CDR2 is LQKENI. The CDR3 totals 13 residues. The V end lost 6 bases, the J end lost 7 bases, and 16 bases lay between the germline ends. The CDR3 protein is CASSLQGTREQYF. CDR3 in DNA: TGTGCCAGCTCGCTTCAGGGTACAAGGGAGCAGTACTTC.

This chain uses TRBV30 with TRBJ1-1; D is perhaps TRBD1 (6 bases). Trimming removed 0 bases from V and 11 bases from J, with 13 bases in between. Germline lookup yields CDR1 GTSNPN and CDR2 SVGIG (reference sequence). The CDR3 totals 12 residues. The CDR3 is CAWSVGQRGAFF. In nucleotides, the CDR3 is TGTGCCTGGAGTGTTGGACAGAGAGGGGCTTTCTTT.

The CDR3 nucleotides read TGCAGTGCTAGAGATCAATTGGTCCCCGGTTATGGCTACACCTTC. This translates into CSARDQLVPGYGYTF. The rearrangement joins TRBV20-1 to TRBJ1-2; D gene uncertain. The CDR3 extends over 15 amino acids. Germline V CDR1 and CDR2: DFQATT, SNEGSKA (reference sequence). Trimming left V 0 bases short and J 5 bases short, with 16 bases between.

This clonotype was detected only a few times. The V gene is TRBV19, the J gene TRBJ2-1, with unresolved D. V shed 2 bases and J shed 7 bases, with 9 bases lying between them. CDR3 length equals 13 residues. Per the germline V gene, CDR1 is LNHDA and CDR2 is SQIVND (reference sequence). The CDR3 loop is CASSIRGPNEQFF. The CDR3 nucleotides read TGTGCCAGTAGTATAAGAGGACCAAATGAGCAGTTCTTC.

In this sample, this clonotype turned up many times. The J gene is TRBJ1-2, the V gene TRBV13; D perhaps matches TRBD1 (5 bases). V shed 5 bases and J shed 4 bases, with 8 bases lying between them. The CDR3 contains 12 residues. Germline values: CDR1 PRHDT, CDR2 FYEKMQ (reference sequence). This CDR3 is CASSQGTYGYTF. DNA for the CDR3: TGTGCCAGCAGCCAAGGGACCTATGGCTACACCTTC. Based on the CDR3 plus reference TRBV13 and TRBJ1-2, the full variable domain is AAGVIQSPRHLIKEKRETATLKCYPIPRHDTVYWYQQGPGQDPQFLISFYEKMQSDKGSIPDRFSAQQFSDYHSELNMSSLELGDSALYFCASSQGTYGYTFGSGTRLTVV.

J is TRBJ1-3 and V is TRBV18; D is ambiguous. CDR1 KGHSH and CDR2 LQKENI come from the germline V gene. V was shortened by 8 bases and J by 4 bases, with 12 bases between the two germline ends. The CDR3 runs to 13 residues. Here the CDR3 reads CASTVDLGNTIYF. Written as DNA, the CDR3 is TGTGCCAGCACAGTGGACCTCGGAAACACCATATATTTT.

This clonotype was observed a handful of times. The chain employs TRBV13 and TRBJ1-4, with D possibly being TRBD1 (5 bases). CDR3 length: 15 residues. CDR1 is PRHDT and CDR2 is FYEKMQ in the germline V gene (reference sequence). V gave up 5 bases and J gave up 8 bases, with 18 bases separating them. The CDR3 loop reads CASSVGLMGREKLFF. In nucleotides, the CDR3 is TGTGCCAGCAGCGTGGGACTAATGGGAAGAGAAAAACTGTTTTTT.

The rearrangement uses TRBV7-2 and TRBJ2-1; the D gene is possibly TRBD2 (7 bases). The germline V gene has CDR1 SGHTA and CDR2 FQGNSA. Trimming pared 6 bases from V and 4 bases from J, leaving 13 bases between. This CDR3 spans 14 amino acids. The DNA for the CDR3 is TGTGCCAGCAGTTTAAGCGGGACATACAATGAGCAGTTCTTC. Protein sequence: CASSLSGTYNEQFF.

This clonotype has more than one count but fewer than ten. This sequence joins TRBV7-8 and TRBJ2-3; D is possibly TRBD2 (6 bases). The germline V gene encodes CDR1 SGHVS and CDR2 FQNEAQ. V was shortened by 6 bases and J by 6 bases, with 13 bases between the two germline ends. The CDR3 has 13 residues. This CDR3 reads CASSRAGFDTQYF. The CDR3, as DNA: TGTGCCAGCAGTCGCGCGGGGTTTGATACGCAGTATTTT.

The chain combines TRBV5-1 with TRBJ2-1; possibly TRBD1 for D (6 bases). This CDR3 has 16 amino acids. Germline V gene sequence: CDR1 SGHRS, CDR2 YFSETQ. V was clipped by 0 bases and J by 5 bases, with 15 bases between them. CDR3 nucleotide sequence: TGCGCCAGCAGCTTGGATTCCAGGGGAGAACACAATGAGCAGTTCTTC. Encoded protein: CASSLDSRGEHNEQFF.

This clonotype was found a few times. V gene TRBV28 combines with J gene TRBJ2-7, with D unclear. V was clipped by 10 bases and J by 4 bases, with 17 bases between them. The length of the CDR3 is 13 residues. CDR1 and CDR2 from the germline V gene are MDHEN and SYDVKM. CDR3 residues: CAITPASSYEQYF. CDR3 sequence (DNA): TGTGCCATCACCCCGGCCAGCTCGTACGAGCAGTACTTC.

The chain is built from TRBV7-9 and TRBJ1-2; D may be TRBD1 (5 bases). This CDR3 has 14 residues. Germline values: CDR1 SEHNR, CDR2 FQNEAQ (reference sequence). V shed 5 bases and J shed 4 bases, with 14 bases lying between them. CDR3 DNA sequence: TGTGCCAGCAGCCCCCCGACAGATGCCTATGGCTACACCTTC. It yields the protein CASSPPTDAYGYTF.

The V and J genes are TRBV2 and TRBJ1-2, with D perhaps TRBD1 (5 bases). The germline CDR1 and CDR2 sequences are SNHLY and FYNNEI. This CDR3 spans 14 amino acids. Trimming left V 5 bases short and J 7 bases short, with 17 bases between. CDR3 bases: TGTGCCAGCAGTTGGAGCAGGGCTTCCTCTGGCTACACCTTC. Its protein is CASSWSRASSGYTF.

A word on this clonotype: A single base separates this from a much larger clone, so it may be a read error. It is likely a read error, because the conserved phenylalanine at the end of the CDR3 is missing. The genes are TRBV7-9 and TRBJ1-4; TRBD1 matches 8 bases. Losses at the gene ends were 6 bases for V and 8 bases for J; bases not matched to a gene: 5. Germline values: CDR1 SEHNR, CDR2 FQNEAQ (reference sequence). The CDR3 consists of 13 residues. The CDR3 here is CASRPGGQEKLFC. CDR3 nucleotides: TGTGCCAGCAGGCCAGGGGGCCAGGAAAAACTGTTTTGT.

This clonotype was detected a few times. This sequence joins TRBV12-3 or TRBV12-4 and TRBJ2-4; 11 bases map to TRBD1. This CDR3 has 17 amino acids. V trimming: 3 bases; J trimming: 5 bases; junction bases outside the gene matches: 9. This CDR3 reads CASSLRPGQGDQNIQYF. DNA of the CDR3: TGTGCCAGCAGTTTGCGACCGGGACAGGGGGACCAAAACATTCAGTACTTC.

Of note for this clonotype: This clone may be a read error of a much larger clone one base away. The chain has TRBV6-2 or TRBV6-3 and TRBJ1-1; D gene unclear. V was shortened by 4 bases and J by 4 bases, with 10 bases between the two germline ends. The germline CDR1 and CDR2 sequences are MNHEY and SVGEGT. This CDR3 region has 13 residues. The CDR3 sequence is CASSLTESTEAFF. The DNA for the CDR3 is TGTGCCAGCAGTTTAACAGAGAGCACTGAAGCTTTCTTT.

V usage is TRBV20-1 and J usage is TRBJ2-7, with a weak D call TRBD1 (6 bases). Between the trimmed V and J ends, which lost 6 bases and 6 bases, there was a span of 18 bases. The CDR3 has 13 amino acids. CDR1 is DFQATT and CDR2 is SNEGSKA in the germline V gene (reference sequence). The CDR3 reads CSAYRAGGSEQYF. The CDR3 DNA is TGCAGTGCCTACAGGGCAGGTGGTTCCGAGCAGTACTTC.

In the case of this clonotype: One end of the junction fails to match germline, which may point to a read error. The gene calls are TRBV7-6 and TRBJ2-7, with D unresolved. Germline V gives CDR1 SGHVS, CDR2 FNYEAQ. There are 12 residues in the CDR3. In DNA, the CDR3 is TGTGCCGGCAGCCCATTGGCCTACGAGCAGTACTTC. Protein sequence: CAGSPLAYEQYF.

The chain couples TRBV19 to TRBJ2-3, with no clear D. V lost 7 bases, J lost 4 bases, and 12 bases lay in between. Germline CDR1 reads LNHDA; CDR2 reads SQIVND (reference sequence). The CDR3 runs 13 residues. CDR3 DNA sequence: TGTGCCAGTAAAGTATCGTGCTCAGATACGCAGTATTTT. This sequence encodes CASKVSCSDTQYF.

The CDR3 DNA sequence: TGTGCCAGCAGTTTTACCCTAGCGGGGGTGGGGAACATTCAGTACTTC. It encodes CASSFTLAGVGNIQYF. This chain connects TRBV28 to TRBJ2-4; the match to TRBD2 covers 10 bases. Germline V lookup: CDR1 MDHEN, CDR2 SYDVKM. J gave up 7 bases and V 3 bases, and 9 bases lay outside the gene matches. The CDR3 runs 16 residues.

The chain has TRBV28 and TRBJ1-5, with D possibly matching TRBD1 (5 bases). The germline V gene has CDR1 MDHEN and CDR2 SYDVKM. Trimming took off 7 bases at V and 10 bases at J, with 20 bases between the two ends. The CDR3 length is 14 residues. The CDR3 nucleotides are TGTGCCAGCACCCTATCCAGGGAGAGACATCCCCAGCATTTT. Translating gives CASTLSRERHPQHF.

This clonotype was seen more than once but under ten times. The chain links TRBV4-2 to TRBJ2-7; 13 bases fit TRBD2. The junction had 3 bases not matched to a gene; V was cut back by 0 bases and J by 4 bases. Germline CDR1 and CDR2: LGHNA and YNFKEQ. The CDR3 is 16 amino acids. Here the CDR3 reads CASSQDGLAGAYEQYF. CDR3 coding DNA: TGTGCCAGCAGCCAAGATGGACTAGCGGGAGCTTACGAGCAGTACTTC.

This sequence joins TRBV19 and TRBJ2-5; D is ambiguous. The germline gives CDR1 LNHDA, CDR2 SQIVND (reference sequence). V shed 8 bases and J shed 1 base, with 8 bases lying between them. The CDR3 totals 12 residues. The chain's CDR3 is CASGHSQETQYF. The CDR3 nucleotides are TGTGCCAGTGGGCATTCCCAAGAGACCCAGTACTTC.

This clonotype showed up just a few times. This chain connects TRBV12-3 or TRBV12-4 to TRBJ1-5; D unresolved. The CDR3 is 13 amino acids. Trimming shortened V by 3 bases and J by 7 bases, and 10 bases separated the two germline ends. This chain's CDR3 is CASSLREEQPQHF. The CDR3, as DNA: TGTGCCAGCAGTTTGCGGGAGGAACAGCCCCAGCATTTT.

The CDR3 bases are TGCGCCAGCAGCTCCTGGGGGGCGGACTCTGAAGCTTTCTTT. Translation gives CASSSWGADSEAFF. The chain employs TRBV5-1 and TRBJ1-1, with a tentative D call TRBD1 (6 bases). Germline lookup yields CDR1 SGHRS and CDR2 YFSETQ. V was shortened by 3 bases and J by 6 bases, with 15 bases between the two germline ends. The length of the CDR3 is 14 residues.

The gene calls are TRBV29-1 and TRBJ1-2; no clear D. V dropped 2 bases and J dropped 1 base, with 8 bases sitting between them. CDR3 length: 13 amino acids. Looked up from germline, CDR1 is SQVTM and CDR2 is ANQGSEA. The CDR3 bases are TGCAGCGTTGAAAGGCCCATTAACTATGGCTACACCTTC. This gives the protein CSVERPINYGYTF.